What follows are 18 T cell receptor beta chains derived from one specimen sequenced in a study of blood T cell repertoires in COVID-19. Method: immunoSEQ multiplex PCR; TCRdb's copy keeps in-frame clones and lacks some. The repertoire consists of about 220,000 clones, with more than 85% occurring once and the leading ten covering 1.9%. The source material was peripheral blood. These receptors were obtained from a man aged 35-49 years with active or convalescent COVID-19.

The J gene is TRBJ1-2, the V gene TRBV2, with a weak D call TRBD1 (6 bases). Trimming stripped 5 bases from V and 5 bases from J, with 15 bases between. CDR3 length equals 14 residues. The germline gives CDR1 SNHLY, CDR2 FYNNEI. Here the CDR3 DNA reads TGTGCCAGCAGTCAGGTGGACAGCCTTTATGGCTACACCTTC. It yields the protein CASSQVDSLYGYTF.

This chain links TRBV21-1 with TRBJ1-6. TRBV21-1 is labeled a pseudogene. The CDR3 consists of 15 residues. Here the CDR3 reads CASSTGISGDSPLHF. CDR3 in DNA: TGTGCCAGCAGCACCGGGATCTCCGGGGATTCACCCCTCCACTTT.

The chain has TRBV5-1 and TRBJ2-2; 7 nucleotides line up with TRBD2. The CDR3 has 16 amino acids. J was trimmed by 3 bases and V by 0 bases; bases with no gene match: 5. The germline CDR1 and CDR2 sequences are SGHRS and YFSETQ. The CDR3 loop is CASSLDGGSDTGELFF. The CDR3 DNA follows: TGCGCCAGCAGCTTGGACGGGGGGTCGGACACCGGGGAGCTGTTTTTT.

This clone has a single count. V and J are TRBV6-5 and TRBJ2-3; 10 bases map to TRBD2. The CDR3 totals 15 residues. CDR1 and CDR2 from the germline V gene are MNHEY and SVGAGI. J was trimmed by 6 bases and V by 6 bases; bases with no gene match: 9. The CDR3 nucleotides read TGTGCCAGCAGCTCAATAGCGGGGGGCCGGGATACGCAGTATTTT. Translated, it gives CASSSIAGGRDTQYF.

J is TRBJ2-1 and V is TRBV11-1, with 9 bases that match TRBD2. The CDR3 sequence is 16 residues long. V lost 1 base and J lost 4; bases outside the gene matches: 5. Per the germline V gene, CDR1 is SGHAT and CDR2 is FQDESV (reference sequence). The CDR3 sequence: CASSLGLLAGYNEQFF. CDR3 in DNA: TGTGCCAGCAGCTTAGGACTCCTAGCGGGGTACAATGAGCAGTTCTTC.

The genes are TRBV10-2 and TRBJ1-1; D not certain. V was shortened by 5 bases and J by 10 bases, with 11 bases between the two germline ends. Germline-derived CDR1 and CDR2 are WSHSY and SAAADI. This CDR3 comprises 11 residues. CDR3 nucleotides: TGCGCCAGCAGTATGGCCGACTCAGCTTTCTTT. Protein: CASSMADSAFF.

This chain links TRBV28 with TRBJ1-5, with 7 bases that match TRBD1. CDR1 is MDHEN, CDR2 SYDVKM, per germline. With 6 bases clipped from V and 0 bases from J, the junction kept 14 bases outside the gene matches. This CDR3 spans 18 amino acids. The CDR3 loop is CASRGAFDRAYSNQPQHF. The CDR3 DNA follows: TGTGCCAGCAGGGGGGCCTTTGACAGGGCCTATAGCAATCAGCCCCAGCATTTT.

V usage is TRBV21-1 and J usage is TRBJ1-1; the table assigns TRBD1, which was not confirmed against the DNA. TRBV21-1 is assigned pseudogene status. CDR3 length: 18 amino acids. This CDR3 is CASSDRLTGGEVNTEAFF. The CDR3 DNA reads TGTGCCAGCAGCGACCGGCTAACAGGGGGCGAGGTGAACACTGAAGCTTTCTTT.

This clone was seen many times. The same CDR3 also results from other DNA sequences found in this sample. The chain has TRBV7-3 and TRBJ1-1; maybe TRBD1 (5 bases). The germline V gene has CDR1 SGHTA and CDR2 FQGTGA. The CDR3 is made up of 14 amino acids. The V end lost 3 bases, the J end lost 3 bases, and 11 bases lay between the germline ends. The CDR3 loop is CASSLVAGDTEAFF. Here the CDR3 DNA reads TGTGCCAGCAGCTTGGTCGCGGGGGACACTGAAGCTTTCTTT.

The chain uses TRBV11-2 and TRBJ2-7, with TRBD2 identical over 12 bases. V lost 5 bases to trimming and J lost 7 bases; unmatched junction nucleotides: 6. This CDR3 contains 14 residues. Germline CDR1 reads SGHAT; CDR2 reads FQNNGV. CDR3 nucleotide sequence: TGTGCCAGCAGCAGACTAGCGGGAGTAGGTGAGCAGTACTTC. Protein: CASSRLAGVGEQYF.

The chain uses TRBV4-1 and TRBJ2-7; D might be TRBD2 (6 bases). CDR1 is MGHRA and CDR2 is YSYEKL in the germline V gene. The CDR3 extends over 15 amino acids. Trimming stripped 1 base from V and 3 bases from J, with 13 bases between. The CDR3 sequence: CASSQAGTGYYEQYF. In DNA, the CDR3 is TGCGCCAGCAGCCAAGCCGGGACTGGGTACTACGAGCAGTACTTC.

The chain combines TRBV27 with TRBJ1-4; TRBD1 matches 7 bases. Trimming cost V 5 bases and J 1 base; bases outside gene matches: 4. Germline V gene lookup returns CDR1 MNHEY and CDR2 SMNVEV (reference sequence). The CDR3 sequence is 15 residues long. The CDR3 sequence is CASSRYRGTNEKLFF. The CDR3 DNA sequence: TGTGCCAGCAGTCGATACAGGGGAACTAATGAAAAACTGTTTTTT.

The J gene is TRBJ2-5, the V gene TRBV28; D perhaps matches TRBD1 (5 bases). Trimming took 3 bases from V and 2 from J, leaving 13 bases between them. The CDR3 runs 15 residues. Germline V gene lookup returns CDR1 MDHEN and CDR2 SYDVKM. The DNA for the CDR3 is TGTGCCAGCAGTTTCCCTACGACAGCGCAAGAGACCCAGTACTTC. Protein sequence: CASSFPTTAQETQYF.

The CDR3 bases are TGTGCCAGTAGTCCGACGGGTAACTATGGCTACACCTTC. This gives the protein CASSPTGNYGYTF. The chain combines TRBV19 with TRBJ1-2; D is unclear. The germline CDR1 and CDR2 sequences are LNHDA and SQIVND (reference sequence). Between the trimmed V and J ends, which lost 5 bases and 1 base, there was a span of 8 bases. This CDR3 is 13 amino acids long.

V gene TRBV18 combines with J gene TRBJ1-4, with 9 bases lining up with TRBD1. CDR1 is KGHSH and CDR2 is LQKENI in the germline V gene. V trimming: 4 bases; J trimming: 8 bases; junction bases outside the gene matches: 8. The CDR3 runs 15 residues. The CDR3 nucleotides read TGTGCCAGCTCACGAGGGACAGGGCGTTTCGAAAAACTGTTTTTT. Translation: CASSRGTGRFEKLFF.

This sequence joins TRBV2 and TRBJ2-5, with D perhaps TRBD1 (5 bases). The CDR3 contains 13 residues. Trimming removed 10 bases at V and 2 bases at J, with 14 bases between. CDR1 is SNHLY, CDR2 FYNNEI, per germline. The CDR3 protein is CAKETETQETQYF. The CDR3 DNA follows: TGTGCCAAAGAGACAGAAACTCAAGAGACCCAGTACTTC.

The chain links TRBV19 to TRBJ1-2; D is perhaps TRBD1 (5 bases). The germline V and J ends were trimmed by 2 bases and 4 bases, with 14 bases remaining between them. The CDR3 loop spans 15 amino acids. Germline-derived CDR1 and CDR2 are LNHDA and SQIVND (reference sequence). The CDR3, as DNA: TGTGCCAGTAGTATATTTGACAGCCCGCTCTATGGCTACACCTTC. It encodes CASSIFDSPLYGYTF.

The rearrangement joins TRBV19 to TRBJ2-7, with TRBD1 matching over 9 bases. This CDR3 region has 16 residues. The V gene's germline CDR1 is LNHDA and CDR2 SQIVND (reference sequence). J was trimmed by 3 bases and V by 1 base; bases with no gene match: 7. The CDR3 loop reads CASSIAGTGMLYEQYF. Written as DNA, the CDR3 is TGTGCCAGTAGTATAGCCGGGACAGGGATGCTCTACGAGCAGTACTTC.